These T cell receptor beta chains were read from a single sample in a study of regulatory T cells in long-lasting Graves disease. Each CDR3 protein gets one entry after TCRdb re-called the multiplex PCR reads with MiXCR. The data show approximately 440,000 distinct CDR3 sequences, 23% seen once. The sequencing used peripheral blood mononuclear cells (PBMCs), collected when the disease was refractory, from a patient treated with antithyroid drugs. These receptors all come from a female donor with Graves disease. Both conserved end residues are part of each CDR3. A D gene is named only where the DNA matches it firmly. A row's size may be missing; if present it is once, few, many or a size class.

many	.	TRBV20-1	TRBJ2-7	CSARDLGSSYEQYF	TGCAGTGCTAGGGACTTGGGGTCATCCTACGAGCAGTACTTC
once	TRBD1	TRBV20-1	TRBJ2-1	CSARQTTGGSNEQFF	TGCAGTGCTCGTCAAACGACAGGGGGCTCCAATGAGCAGTTCTTC
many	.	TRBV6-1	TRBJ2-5	CASSTNKGTQETQYF	TGTGCCAGCAGTACCAACAAGGGAACCCAAGAGACCCAGTACTTC
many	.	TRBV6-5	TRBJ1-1	CASSYSGTQNTEAFF	TGTGCCAGCAGTTACTCCGGGACGCAGAACACTGAAGCTTTCTTT
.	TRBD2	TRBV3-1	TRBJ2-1	CASSQGAGVSYNEQFF	TGTGCCAGCAGCCAGGGAGCGGGAGTATCCTACAATGAGCAGTTCTTC
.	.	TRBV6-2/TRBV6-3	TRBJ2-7	CATRQLHEQYF	TGTGCCACACGGCAGCTCCACGAGCAGTACTTC
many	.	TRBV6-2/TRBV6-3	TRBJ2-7	CASSYPPLGGIEQYF	TGTGCCAGCAGTTACCCACCCCTTGGGGGGATCGAGCAGTACTTC
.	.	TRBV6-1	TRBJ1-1	CASTWNRENTEAFF	TGTGCCAGTACGTGGAATAGGGAGAACACTGAAGCTTTCTTT
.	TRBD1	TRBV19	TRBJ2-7	CASRSDRGPYEQYF	TGTGCCAGCAGATCAGACAGGGGGCCATACGAGCAGTACTTC
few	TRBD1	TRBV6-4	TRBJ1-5	CASSPTGGDQPQHF	TGTGCCAGCAGTCCCACAGGGGGGGATCAGCCCCAGCATTTT
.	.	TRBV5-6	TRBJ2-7	CASSFTGSSPYEQYF	TGTGCCAGCAGCTTCACCGGGTCCTCACCCTACGAGCAGTACTTC
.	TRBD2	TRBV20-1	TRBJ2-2	CSAREGTSGSRELFF	TGCAGTGCTAGAGAAGGGACTAGCGGGAGCCGGGAGCTGTTTTTT
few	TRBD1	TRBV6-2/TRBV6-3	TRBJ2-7	CASSYSRQGAFEQYF	TGTGCCAGCAGTTACTCGAGACAGGGGGCGTTCGAGCAGTACTTC
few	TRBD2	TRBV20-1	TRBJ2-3	CSATTGTSGRAFGTDTQYF	TGCAGTGCTACTACCGGGACTAGCGGGAGGGCCTTTGGCACAGATACGCAGTATTTT
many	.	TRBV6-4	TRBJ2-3	CASSDPTPQGAADTQYF	TGTGCCAGCAGTGACCCCACCCCACAGGGTGCGGCAGATACGCAGTATTTT
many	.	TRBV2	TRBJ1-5	CASSDSYRTPQHF	TGTGCCAGCAGTGACTCGTACCGAACGCCCCAGCATTTT
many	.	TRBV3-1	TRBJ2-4	CASSQVLSGAAKNIQYF	TGTGCCAGCAGCCAAGTATTGTCGGGTGCGGCCAAAAACATTCAGTACTTC
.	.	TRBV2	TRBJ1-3	CASSGGPNSGNTIYF	TGTGCCAGCAGTGGGGGACCGAACTCTGGAAACACCATATATTTT
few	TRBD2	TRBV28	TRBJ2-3	CASSRYSSGDTQYF	TGTGCCAGCAGCCGCTATTCTAGCGGCGATACGCAGTATTTT
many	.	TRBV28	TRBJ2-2	CASSPRRGQSGELFF	TGTGCCAGCAGTCCCCGGCGGGGGCAGAGCGGGGAGCTGTTTTTT
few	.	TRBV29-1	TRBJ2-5	CSVEPRQRETQYF	TGCAGCGTTGAACCTAGACAGAGGGAGACCCAGTACTTC
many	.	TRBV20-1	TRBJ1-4	CSATVNEKLFF	TGCAGTGCTACCGTCAATGAAAAACTGTTTTTT
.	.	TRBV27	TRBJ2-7	CASSYLRGPSYEQYF	TGTGCCAGCAGTTACCTCAGGGGCCCCTCCTACGAGCAGTACTTC
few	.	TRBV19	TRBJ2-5	CASSIRQFWGRETQYF	TGTGCCAGTAGTATCCGACAGTTCTGGGGCCGGGAGACCCAGTACTTC
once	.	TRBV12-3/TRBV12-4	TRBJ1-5	CASGPSGGLGGNQPQHF	TGTGCCAGCGGTCCCTCTGGGGGGTTAGGTGGCAATCAGCCCCAGCATTTT
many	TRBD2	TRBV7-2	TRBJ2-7	CASSLGAVSGISYEQYF	TGTGCCAGCAGCTTAGGGGCCGTCAGCGGGATCTCCTACGAGCAGTACTTC
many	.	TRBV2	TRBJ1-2	CASRGGSHGYTF	TGTGCCAGTCGGGGGGGCTCCCATGGCTACACCTTC
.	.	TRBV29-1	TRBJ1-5	CSVGDGRPQHF	TGCAGCGTTGGGGACGGACGGCCCCAGCATTTT
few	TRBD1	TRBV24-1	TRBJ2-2	CATSDWDSANTGELFF	TGTGCCACCAGTGATTGGGACAGCGCGAACACCGGGGAGCTGTTTTTT
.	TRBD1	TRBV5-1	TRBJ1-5	CASSLEGDRNQPQHF	TGCGCCAGCAGCTTGGAAGGGGACAGGAATCAGCCCCAGCATTTT
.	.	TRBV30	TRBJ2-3	CAWTASTDTQYF	TGTGCCTGGACAGCCAGCACAGATACGCAGTATTTT
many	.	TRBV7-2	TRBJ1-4	CASSPLKQGELFF	TGTGCCAGCAGCCCCCTGAAACAGGGAGAACTGTTTTTT
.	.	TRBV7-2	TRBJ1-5	CASSSRAGSNQPQHF	TGTGCCAGCAGCTCGAGGGCAGGGAGCAATCAGCCCCAGCATTTT
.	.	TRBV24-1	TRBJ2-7	CATSDCGVKGYEQYF	TGTGCCACCAGTGATTGTGGGGTGAAAGGTTACGAGCAGTACTTC
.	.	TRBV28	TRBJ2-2	CASTTKGANTGELFF	TGTGCCAGCACCACAAAGGGGGCGAACACCGGGGAGCTGTTTTTT
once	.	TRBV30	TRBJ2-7	CAWSLARTIRYEQYF	TGTGCCTGGAGTCTCGCGCGGACTATCCGCTACGAGCAGTACTTC
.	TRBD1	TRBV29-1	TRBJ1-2	CSGTQGFGGYTF	TGCAGCGGGACACAGGGGTTCGGTGGCTACACCTTC
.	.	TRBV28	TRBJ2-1	CASSLGSSTVGVQFF	TGTGCCAGCAGTTTAGGTAGTTCCACAGTTGGGGTGCAGTTCTTC
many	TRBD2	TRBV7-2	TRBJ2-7	CASSWGLAGEQYF	TGTGCCAGCAGCTGGGGACTAGCGGGAGAACAGTACTTC
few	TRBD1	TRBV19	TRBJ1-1	CASSKTGGMMNTEAFF	TGTGCCAGTAGTAAGACAGGGGGCATGATGAACACTGAAGCTTTCTTT
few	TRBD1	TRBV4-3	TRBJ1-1	CASSQRGTGVTEAFF	TGCGCCAGCAGCCAGAGAGGGACAGGTGTGACTGAAGCTTTCTTT
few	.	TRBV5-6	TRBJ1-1	CASSPKDMWRPRNTEAFF	TGTGCCAGCAGCCCGAAGGACATGTGGCGTCCTCGGAACACTGAAGCTTTCTTT
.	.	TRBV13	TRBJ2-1	CASSLGAGSYNEQFF	TGTGCCAGCAGCTTAGGGGCGGGATCCTACAATGAGCAGTTCTTC
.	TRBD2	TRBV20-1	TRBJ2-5	CSATNALSSGRARRQETQYF	TGCAGTGCTACCAACGCCCTTTCTAGCGGGAGGGCCCGTCGCCAAGAGACCCAGTACTTC
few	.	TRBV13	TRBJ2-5	CASSLVSGGGLQETQYF	TGTGCCAGCAGCTTAGTTTCCGGTGGGGGGCTCCAAGAGACCCAGTACTTC
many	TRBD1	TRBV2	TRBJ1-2	CASSGSPGQGIGGYTF	TGTGCCAGCAGCGGGAGTCCGGGACAGGGGATAGGGGGCTACACCTTC
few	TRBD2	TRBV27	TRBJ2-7	CASRSAGGPYEQYF	TGTGCCAGCAGGTCAGCGGGAGGGCCCTACGAGCAGTACTTC
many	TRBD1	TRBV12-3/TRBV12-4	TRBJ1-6	CASSSGTENSPLHF	TGTGCCAGCAGTTCCGGGACAGAGAATTCACCCCTCCACTTT
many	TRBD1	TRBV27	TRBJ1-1	CASSVRRDSNTEAFF	TGTGCCAGCAGTGTACGACGGGACAGCAACACTGAAGCTTTCTTT
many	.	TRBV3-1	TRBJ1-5	CASSQGGSGNQPQHF	TGTGCCAGCAGCCAAGGGGGATCTGGCAATCAGCCCCAGCATTTT
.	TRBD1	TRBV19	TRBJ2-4	CASSHLTGSVAKNIQYF	TGTGCCAGTAGCCATTTGACAGGGAGTGTTGCCAAAAACATTCAGTACTTC